A selection of T cell receptor beta chains follows, all from one sample in a study of cytomegalovirus exposure and HLA in healthy donors. Profiled with immunoSEQ multiplex PCR; TCRdb holds only in-frame clones, not every one. This sample has 90,000 to 130,000 clones; around 74% occur once, and the top ten carry around 5%. Material for sequencing was PBMCs. These TCRs come from a man aged 25 to 40 in good health and CMV-seropositive. CDR3s include the opening cysteine and the closing phenylalanine or tryptophan. The order of the fields is CDR3 DNA, CDR3 protein, D gene, V gene, clone size, J gene. The D gene is left open where the match is weak. Rows give clone size only sometimes, using once, few, many, or a class for an expanded clone.

DNA: TGTGCCAGCAGCTTGGATTCGACTAGCGGGGGGGAGCAGTACTTC; CDR3: CASSLDSTSGGEQYF; D: TRBD2; V: TRBV5-4; size: -; J: TRBJ2-7
DNA: TGTGCCAGCAGCTCTAGAGAAGGGGGGGAGATCACTGAAGCTTTCTTT; CDR3: CASSSREGGEITEAFF; D: -; V: TRBV5-4; size: -; J: TRBJ1-1
DNA: TGCGCCAGCAGTTTCCTACAGGGCCAGCTGGACTATGGCTACACCTTC; CDR3: CASSFLQGQLDYGYTF; D: -; V: TRBV5-1; size: -; J: TRBJ1-2
DNA: TGTGCCATCAGTGGGGCTAGCGGGGAGGGCGAGCAGTACTTC; CDR3: CAISGASGEGEQYF; D: TRBD2; V: TRBV10-3; size: -; J: TRBJ2-7
DNA: TGTGCCAGCAGCGTAAGAGAGGGAAGGAGTGGTGGCTACACCTTC; CDR3: CASSVREGRSGGYTF; D: -; V: TRBV9; size: few; J: TRBJ1-2
DNA: TGTGCCAGCAGCCAAGAACCGGGACAGGCGAACACCGGGGAGCTGTTTTTT; CDR3: CASSQEPGQANTGELFF; D: TRBD1; V: TRBV4-2; size: few; J: TRBJ2-2
DNA: TGTGGCCAGACTGAAGCTTTCTTT; CDR3: CGQTEAFF; D: -; V: TRBV6-1; size: -; J: TRBJ1-1
DNA: TGTGCCAGTAGTATCCAGGGAACTGAAGCTTTCTTT; CDR3: CASSIQGTEAFF; D: -; V: TRBV19; size: -; J: TRBJ1-1
DNA: TGTGCCATCAGCAGACAGGGACTCTCTGGAAACACCATATATTTT; CDR3: CAISRQGLSGNTIYF; D: TRBD1; V: TRBV10-3; size: -; J: TRBJ1-3
DNA: TGTGCCAGCAGTTATGAGGGAAGCTACGAGCAGTACTTC; CDR3: CASSYEGSYEQYF; D: -; V: TRBV6-1; size: few; J: TRBJ2-7
DNA: TGTGCCAGCAGCCCTACCCACACTGAAGCTTTCTTT; CDR3: CASSPTHTEAFF; D: -; V: TRBV11-2; size: once; J: TRBJ1-1
DNA: TGTGCCAGTAGGTTAGCGGAAAGGAACAATGAGCAGTTCTTC; CDR3: CASRLAERNNEQFF; D: -; V: TRBV19; size: once; J: TRBJ2-1
DNA: TGTGCCAGCACCATGACAGTGAGGAACACTGAAGCTTTCTTT; CDR3: CASTMTVRNTEAFF; D: -; V: TRBV6-5; size: -; J: TRBJ1-1
DNA: TGCGCCCCCTACCATCGACAGGGTCAATGCAATGAGCAGTTCTTC; CDR3: CAPYHRQGQCNEQFF; D: TRBD1; V: TRBV10-1; size: -; J: TRBJ2-1
DNA: TGTGCCGGAGGGAAACGGGACCTATACAATGAGCAGTTCTTC; CDR3: CAGGKRDLYNEQFF; D: -; V: TRBV27; size: -; J: TRBJ2-1
DNA: TGTGCCAGCAGCGCCCTGAGCGGGGGCGTAACCGGGGAGCTGTTTTTT; CDR3: CASSALSGGVTGELFF; D: TRBD2; V: TRBV9; size: -; J: TRBJ2-2
DNA: TGTGCCAGCAGCTTAGTGAGGCTTACGTCGGCTAATTCACCCCTCCACTTT; CDR3: CASSLVRLTSANSPLHF; D: -; V: TRBV7-9; size: -; J: TRBJ1-6
DNA: TGTGCCAGCAGCTTGTTCAGCGGGGGGGCAGATACGCAGTATTTT; CDR3: CASSLFSGGADTQYF; D: TRBD2; V: TRBV5-4; size: -; J: TRBJ2-3
DNA: TGTGCCAGCAGCCCCCCGGGGGGCCAGGTTCAGGGCTACACCTTC; CDR3: CASSPPGGQVQGYTF; D: -; V: TRBV5-4; size: -; J: TRBJ1-2
DNA: TGTGCCAGCAGAGCAGGGGTTAATCGCAATCAGCCCCAGCATTTT; CDR3: CASRAGVNRNQPQHF; D: -; V: TRBV5-5; size: -; J: TRBJ1-5
DNA: TGTGCCAGCAGCTATGACAGAGCCTACGAGCAGTACTTC; CDR3: CASSYDRAYEQYF; D: -; V: TRBV5-4; size: -; J: TRBJ2-7
DNA: TGTGCCAGCTCACCACGGGGACAGGACACCCATGAGCAGTTCTTC; CDR3: CASSPRGQDTHEQFF; D: TRBD1; V: TRBV18; size: once; J: TRBJ2-1
DNA: TGCGCCAGCAGCCAAGAGGGGGGAGCGAACACCGGGGAGCTGTTTTTT; CDR3: CASSQEGGANTGELFF; D: -; V: TRBV4-3; size: -; J: TRBJ2-2
DNA: TGTGCCAGCAGCTGGCCCCGTGGGACGGAGGGGAACACAGATACGCAGTATTTT; CDR3: CASSWPRGTEGNTDTQYF; D: -; V: TRBV7-9; size: few; J: TRBJ2-3
DNA: TGTGCCACCAGCAGAGATTCGGGATTCTACGAGCAGTACTTC; CDR3: CATSRDSGFYEQYF; D: -; V: TRBV15; size: -; J: TRBJ2-7
DNA: TGTGCCTGGAGTGCTAGCTACGAGCAGTACTTC; CDR3: CAWSASYEQYF; D: -; V: TRBV30; size: -; J: TRBJ2-7
DNA: TGTGCCAGCAGTTCAGGGGGCCGGGGCAATGAGCAGTTCTTC; CDR3: CASSSGGRGNEQFF; D: TRBD1; V: TRBV28; size: -; J: TRBJ2-1